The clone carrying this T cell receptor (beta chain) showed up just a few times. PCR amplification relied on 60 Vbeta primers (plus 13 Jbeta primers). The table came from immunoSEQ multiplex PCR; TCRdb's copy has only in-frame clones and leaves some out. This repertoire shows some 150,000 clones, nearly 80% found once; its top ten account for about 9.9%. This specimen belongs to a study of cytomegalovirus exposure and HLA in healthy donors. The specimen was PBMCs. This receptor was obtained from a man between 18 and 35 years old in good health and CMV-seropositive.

The CDR3 DNA sequence: TGTGCCAGCAGCTTAAGGGACAGGGACCAAGAGACCCAGTACTTC. Protein product: CASSLRDRDQETQYF. V and J are TRBV7-9 and TRBJ2-5, with 9 bases lining up with TRBD1. The germline gives CDR1 SEHNR, CDR2 FQNEAQ (reference sequence). Losses at the gene ends were 2 bases for V and 0 bases for J; bases not matched to a gene: 1. This CDR3 is built from 15 residues.